A selection of T cell receptor beta chains follows, all from one sample in a study of CD8+CD57+ T cells in acquired aplastic anemia. MiXCR was run by TCRdb on the reads, yielding one entry per CDR3 protein. The table has some 160,000 distinct CDR3 sequences, roughly 48% seen once. Material for sequencing was sorted CD4+, CD8+, or CD8+CD57+ T cells (not recorded which) from PBMCs. Receptors originate from a human donor with aplastic anemia. Both conserved end residues are part of each CDR3. The D gene is left open where the match is weak. The size of a clone is reported for some rows only, either as once, few or many, or as a class for expanded clones.

j_call v_call d_call clone_size cdr3_aa cdr3_nt
TRBJ1-2 TRBV9 - once CASSGGREDYGYTF TGTGCCAGCAGCGGAGGGAGGGAGGACTATGGCTACACCTTC
TRBJ2-3 TRBV9 - many CASSASTGGGTDTQYF TGTGCCAGCAGCGCCTCGACAGGAGGGGGCACAGATACGCAGTATTTT
TRBJ2-2 TRBV20-1 - - CSAPIFPNGELFF TGCAGTGCCCCCATCTTCCCAAACGGGGAGCTGTTTTTT
TRBJ1-2 TRBV14 - many CASSSIHGWGGGYTF TGTGCCAGCAGCTCTATTCACGGCTGGGGTGGTGGCTACACCTTC
TRBJ1-1 TRBV20-1 - few CSALLGGAGTEAFF TGCAGTGCCCTCCTAGGGGGGGCAGGCACTGAAGCTTTCTTT
TRBJ2-7 TRBV19 - - CATHLGEATSSYEQYF TGTGCCACTCATCTGGGGGAGGCTACATCCTCCTACGAGCAGTACTTC
TRBJ2-7 TRBV6-5 - many CASSYSDEQYF TGTGCCAGCAGTTACTCCGACGAGCAGTACTTC
TRBJ2-7 TRBV27 - - CASSPYLRDEQYF TGTGCCAGCAGTCCCTATTTGAGGGACGAGCAGTACTTC
TRBJ2-7 TRBV4-1 - many CASSQDEGQASFSYEQYF TGCGCCAGCAGCCAAGATGAGGGTCAGGCCAGTTTCTCCTACGAGCAGTACTTC
TRBJ2-7 TRBV11-1 TRBD2 many CASSLWTQRTSGSDSYEQYF TGTGCCAGCAGCTTATGGACCCAGAGGACTAGCGGGAGCGACTCCTACGAGCAGTACTTC
TRBJ2-5 TRBV29-1 TRBD1 - CSVETGRDRGGGETQYF TGCAGCGTTGAGACGGGTCGGGACAGGGGGGGTGGAGAGACCCAGTACTTC
TRBJ2-2 TRBV12-3/TRBV12-4 TRBD2 few CASSSPSGSNTGELFF TGTGCCAGCAGTTCACCTAGCGGTTCGAACACCGGGGAGCTGTTTTTT
TRBJ1-1 TRBV6-1 TRBD1 - CASSPDRVGTEAFF TGTGCCAGCAGTCCGGACAGGGTTGGCACTGAAGCTTTCTTT
TRBJ2-4 TRBV7-2 TRBD2 - CASSLTLAGGRGNIQYF TGCGCCAGCAGCTTAACGCTAGCGGGGGGCCGGGGAAACATTCAGTACTTC
TRBJ1-5 TRBV30 - many CAWTGAGNQPQHF TGTGCCTGGACAGGGGCCGGCAATCAGCCCCAGCATTTT
TRBJ1-1 TRBV15 - - CATSRPRTEAFF TGTGCCACCAGCAGACCCCGGACTGAAGCTTTCTTT
TRBJ2-1 TRBV5-1 TRBD2 many CASSLAGLAKPVYNEQFF TGCGCCAGCAGCTTGGCGGGACTAGCTAAGCCAGTGTACAATGAGCAGTTCTTC
TRBJ1-2 TRBV9 - - CASSSGNGYGYTF TGTGCCAGCAGTTCAGGGAATGGCTATGGCTACACCTTC
TRBJ2-1 TRBV28 - - CASSYGQEQFF TGTGCCAGCAGTTACGGACAGGAGCAGTTCTTC
TRBJ2-7 TRBV4-2 TRBD1 many CASGSGQGPAYEQYF TGTGCCAGCGGATCCGGACAGGGGCCGGCCTACGAGCAGTACTTC
TRBJ2-3 TRBV7-8 TRBD1 many CASSLGFLTGAADTQYF TGTGCCAGCAGCCTTGGATTTTTGACAGGGGCAGCAGATACGCAGTATTTT
TRBJ2-6 TRBV2 - many CASSPNADSPSGANVLTF TGTGCCAGCAGTCCTAACGCGGACAGCCCCTCTGGGGCCAACGTCCTGACTTTC
TRBJ2-7 TRBV12-3/TRBV12-4 TRBD2 many CASSLRTSWSYEQYF TGTGCCAGCAGTTTGCGGACTAGTTGGAGCTACGAGCAGTACTTC
TRBJ1-5 TRBV12-3/TRBV12-4 TRBD1 many CASAGTGDQPQHF TGTGCCAGCGCGGGGACAGGGGATCAGCCCCAGCATTTT
TRBJ2-3 TRBV19 - few CASSIIWTDTQYF TGTGCCAGTAGTATAATATGGACAGATACGCAGTATTTT
TRBJ2-1 TRBV15 TRBD2 many CATSGALAGSFNEQFF TGTGCCACCAGCGGAGCCCTAGCGGGGAGTTTTAATGAGCAGTTCTTC
TRBJ2-7 TRBV6-5 TRBD2 many CASSWTSGRAYEQYF TGTGCCAGCAGTTGGACTAGCGGGAGAGCCTACGAGCAGTACTTC
TRBJ2-1 TRBV29-1 TRBD2 - CSGSGSSYNEQFF TGCAGCGGTAGCGGGAGCTCCTACAATGAGCAGTTCTTC
TRBJ1-3 TRBV19 - few CASSIDSDRGTIYF TGTGCCAGTAGTATCGACTCGGATCGGGGCACCATATATTTT
TRBJ1-6 TRBV14 TRBD1 many CASSLTGFNSPLHF TGTGCCAGCAGCCTGACAGGGTTCAATTCACCCCTCCACTTT
TRBJ1-6 TRBV20-1 TRBD1 - CSARTGTAYNSPLHF TGCAGTGCTAGAACCGGGACAGCTTATAATTCACCCCTCCACTTT
TRBJ1-6 TRBV2 - - CASSEGGSYNSPLHF TGTGCCAGCAGTGAGGGTGGCTCCTATAATTCACCCCTCCACTTT
TRBJ1-4 TRBV15 - few CATSRDPGRRGEKLFF TGTGCCACCAGCAGAGACCCGGGCAGGCGGGGTGAAAAACTGTTTTTT
TRBJ1-2 TRBV2 - - CASSEYVSGYTF TGTGCCAGCAGTGAATATGTTAGTGGCTACACCTTC
TRBJ2-7 TRBV14 - many CASSQIGYEQYF TGTGCCAGCAGCCAAATTGGTTACGAGCAGTACTTC
TRBJ2-7 TRBV10-3 - - CAISDSDRSYEQYF TGTGCCATCAGTGACTCGGACCGCTCCTACGAGCAGTACTTC
TRBJ2-5 TRBV7-3 - many CASSLGSLANQETQYF TGTGCCAGCAGCTTAGGGAGCCTAGCGAACCAAGAGACCCAGTACTTC
TRBJ1-1 TRBV10-3 TRBD1 many CAISDRDSEAFF TGTGCCATCAGTGATAGGGACAGTGAAGCTTTCTTT
TRBJ2-7 TRBV12-3/TRBV12-4 - many CASSLGTNYEQYF TGTGCCAGCAGTTTGGGGACAAACTACGAGCAGTACTTC